This T cell receptor (beta chain) is from a study of cytomegalovirus exposure and HLA in healthy donors. The PCR employed 60 Vbeta primers together with 13 Jbeta primers. Clones were sequenced by immunoSEQ multiplex PCR, and TCRdb holds only the in-frame ones, with some missing. This sample's table reports about 210,000 clones. Germline V gene data show CDR1 as MNHNS and CDR2 as SASEGT. CDR3 length equals 15 residues. Trimming removed 6 bases from V and 0 bases from J; junction bases left unmatched: 5. This TCR was recovered from a woman aged 25 to 39 in good health and CMV-seropositive. Material for sequencing was PBMCs. The chain employs TRBV6-1 and TRBJ1-2, with TRBD1 matching over 9 bases. The CDR3 loop is CASRVTGGSNYGYTF. The DNA for the CDR3 is TGTGCCAGCAGGGTTACAGGGGGCTCTAACTATGGCTACACCTTC.